Listed below are T cell receptor beta chains from one sample, sequenced in a study of T cells after yellow fever vaccination. A single record per CDR3 protein comes from TCRdb applying MiXCR to the 5' RACE reads. The sample gives 250,000 or so distinct CDR3 sequences, about 3.5% of which show up once; about 20% is in the top ten. Material: PBMCs, obtained 15 days after the yellow fever booster vaccination. These receptors were taken from a man younger than 35 who received the YFV17D yellow fever vaccine. Both conserved end residues are part of each CDR3. The D gene is left open where the match is weak. Size is omitted from some rows. Given values are once, few, many or a class for expanded clones.

J gene: TRBJ1-2; clone size: once; V gene: TRBV4-3; D gene: .; CDR3 protein: CASSQDNYPSGRGYTF; CDR3 DNA: TGCGCCAGCAGCCAAGATAATTACCCCTCGGGCCGTGGCTACACCTTC
J gene: TRBJ2-3; clone size: many; V gene: TRBV4-3; D gene: TRBD1; CDR3 protein: CASSGGQGTDTQYF; CDR3 DNA: TGCGCCAGCTCCGGGGGACAGGGCACAGATACGCAGTATTTT
J gene: TRBJ2-1; clone size: many; V gene: TRBV10-3; D gene: .; CDR3 protein: CAVQSSYRGASYNEQFF; CDR3 DNA: TGTGCCGTCCAAAGCTCGTATCGCGGGGCCTCCTACAATGAGCAGTTCTTC
J gene: TRBJ2-2; clone size: .; V gene: TRBV7-2; D gene: .; CDR3 protein: CASSPQGGGELFF; CDR3 DNA: TGTGCCAGCAGCCCCCAGGGAGGCGGGGAGCTGTTTTTT
J gene: TRBJ1-6; clone size: many; V gene: TRBV7-2; D gene: .; CDR3 protein: CASSPHAVKTLHF; CDR3 DNA: TGTGCCAGCAGCCCCCACGCTGTGAAGACCCTCCACTTT
J gene: TRBJ1-2; clone size: many; V gene: TRBV27; D gene: TRBD1; CDR3 protein: CASSSPNTGGGHYTF; CDR3 DNA: TGTGCCAGCAGTTCCCCCAACACAGGGGGCGGCCACTACACCTTC
J gene: TRBJ2-5; clone size: many; V gene: TRBV7-3; D gene: .; CDR3 protein: CASSSIFQETQYF; CDR3 DNA: TGTGCCAGCAGCTCAATATTCCAAGAGACCCAGTACTTC
J gene: TRBJ2-1; clone size: many; V gene: TRBV6-5; D gene: TRBD1; CDR3 protein: CASSYSGQGEDNEQFF; CDR3 DNA: TGTGCCAGCAGTTACTCGGGACAGGGGGAGGACAATGAGCAGTTCTTC
J gene: TRBJ2-3; clone size: few; V gene: TRBV14; D gene: .; CDR3 protein: CASSQVQGPDTPYF; CDR3 DNA: TGTGCCAGCAGCCAAGTGCAGGGCCCAGATACGCCGTATTTT
J gene: TRBJ1-5; clone size: .; V gene: TRBV7-6; D gene: .; CDR3 protein: CASSLGIRGNSNQPQHF; CDR3 DNA: TGTGCCAGCAGCTTAGGTATCAGGGGCAATAGCAATCAGCCCCAGCATTTT
J gene: TRBJ2-3; clone size: many; V gene: TRBV20-1; D gene: TRBD1; CDR3 protein: CSARPRDRGITDTQYF; CDR3 DNA: TGCAGTGCTAGACCGCGGGACAGGGGAATCACAGATACGCAGTATTTT
J gene: TRBJ2-7; clone size: .; V gene: TRBV19; D gene: .; CDR3 protein: CASSPGQHYEQYF; CDR3 DNA: TGTGCCAGTAGTCCCGGACAGCACTACGAGCAGTACTTC
J gene: TRBJ2-3; clone size: .; V gene: TRBV12-3/TRBV12-4; D gene: TRBD2; CDR3 protein: CASSLGWAGGRTDTQYF; CDR3 DNA: TGTGCCAGCAGTTTAGGATGGGCGGGGGGTCGCACAGATACGCAGTATTTT
J gene: TRBJ2-5; clone size: many; V gene: TRBV7-6; D gene: .; CDR3 protein: CASSAVRGHQETQYF; CDR3 DNA: TGTGCCAGCAGCGCCGTGAGGGGACACCAAGAGACCCAGTACTTC
J gene: TRBJ1-2; clone size: many; V gene: TRBV5-1; D gene: .; CDR3 protein: CASSQEGRGLNYGYTF; CDR3 DNA: TGCGCCAGCAGCCAAGAAGGGCGAGGGCTTAACTATGGCTACACCTTC
J gene: TRBJ2-7; clone size: many; V gene: TRBV4-2; D gene: .; CDR3 protein: CASSQDLQSRTYEQYF; CDR3 DNA: TGTGCCAGCAGCCAAGATCTTCAGTCTAGGACCTACGAGCAGTACTTC
J gene: TRBJ2-7; clone size: many; V gene: TRBV3-1; D gene: .; CDR3 protein: CASSQDRMAVYEQYF; CDR3 DNA: TGTGCCAGCAGCCAAGATCGTATGGCAGTCTACGAGCAGTACTTC
J gene: TRBJ2-1; clone size: many; V gene: TRBV4-1; D gene: .; CDR3 protein: CASRSRDMTYNEQFF; CDR3 DNA: TGCGCCAGCAGATCCCGGGACATGACCTACAATGAGCAGTTCTTC
J gene: TRBJ1-2; clone size: many; V gene: TRBV6-1; D gene: .; CDR3 protein: CASRDLTGFYGYTF; CDR3 DNA: TGTGCCAGCAGGGACTTGACGGGATTCTATGGCTACACCTTC
J gene: TRBJ2-5; clone size: many; V gene: TRBV12-3/TRBV12-4; D gene: .; CDR3 protein: CASSPPGLQETQYF; CDR3 DNA: TGTGCCAGCAGTCCCCCGGGGTTACAAGAGACCCAGTACTTC
J gene: TRBJ2-7; clone size: .; V gene: TRBV19; D gene: .; CDR3 protein: CASSTRDTGYEQYF; CDR3 DNA: TGTGCCAGTAGTACGCGGGACACAGGGTACGAGCAGTACTTC
J gene: TRBJ1-1; clone size: few; V gene: TRBV7-9; D gene: .; CDR3 protein: CASSSWDMNTEAFF; CDR3 DNA: TGTGCCAGCAGCTCATGGGACATGAACACTGAAGCTTTCTTT
J gene: TRBJ2-7; clone size: many; V gene: TRBV3-1; D gene: .; CDR3 protein: CASSQEEGSEQYF; CDR3 DNA: TGTGCCAGCAGCCAAGAGGAAGGGAGCGAGCAGTACTTC
J gene: TRBJ2-1; clone size: many; V gene: TRBV28; D gene: TRBD2; CDR3 protein: CASSLGLAGVLEQFF; CDR3 DNA: TGTGCCAGCAGTTTAGGACTAGCGGGGGTTCTTGAGCAGTTCTTC
J gene: TRBJ2-7; clone size: few; V gene: TRBV7-9; D gene: .; CDR3 protein: CASSPSLGDVYEQYF; CDR3 DNA: TGTGCCAGCAGCCCCTCCCTAGGGGACGTCTACGAGCAGTACTTC
J gene: TRBJ2-2; clone size: many; V gene: TRBV6-1; D gene: .; CDR3 protein: CASRVQGAGELFF; CDR3 DNA: TGTGCCAGCAGAGTTCAGGGTGCCGGGGAGCTGTTTTTT
J gene: TRBJ2-1; clone size: many; V gene: TRBV7-3; D gene: .; CDR3 protein: CASSLNAGADNEQFF; CDR3 DNA: TGTGCCAGCAGCTTGAACGCGGGGGCGGACAATGAGCAGTTCTTC
J gene: TRBJ2-3; clone size: many; V gene: TRBV5-5; D gene: .; CDR3 protein: CASSSARDSTDTQYF; CDR3 DNA: TGTGCCAGCAGCTCAGCCCGGGACAGCACAGATACGCAGTATTTT
J gene: TRBJ2-7; clone size: many; V gene: TRBV4-3; D gene: TRBD2; CDR3 protein: CASSLGLAVHYEQYF; CDR3 DNA: TGCGCCAGCAGCCTAGGACTAGCGGTGCACTACGAGCAGTACTTC
J gene: TRBJ2-1; clone size: many; V gene: TRBV5-5; D gene: .; CDR3 protein: CASSFSGTYNEQFF; CDR3 DNA: TGTGCCAGCAGCTTTAGCGGAACCTACAATGAGCAGTTCTTC
J gene: TRBJ2-7; clone size: many; V gene: TRBV15; D gene: .; CDR3 protein: CATSRRPRGGDEQYF; CDR3 DNA: TGTGCCACCAGCAGACGCCCCCGTGGCGGCGACGAGCAGTACTTC
J gene: TRBJ1-4; clone size: many; V gene: TRBV5-1; D gene: .; CDR3 protein: CASSLVGSDEKLFF; CDR3 DNA: TGCGCCAGCAGCTTGGTCGGGTCTGACGAAAAACTGTTTTTT
J gene: TRBJ2-1; clone size: few; V gene: TRBV5-1; D gene: .; CDR3 protein: CASSLVLAGERGVDGFF; CDR3 DNA: TGCGCCAGCAGCTTGGTATTGGCTGGAGAGAGGGGGGTCGACGGGTTCTTC
J gene: TRBJ2-6; clone size: many; V gene: TRBV12-3/TRBV12-4; D gene: .; CDR3 protein: CASTRPSGANVLTF; CDR3 DNA: TGTGCCAGCACCCGACCCTCTGGGGCCAACGTCCTGACTTTC
J gene: TRBJ1-5; clone size: few; V gene: TRBV6-4; D gene: .; CDR3 protein: CASSDIPFSQPQHF; CDR3 DNA: TGTGCCAGCAGTGACATCCCGTTCTCTCAGCCCCAGCATTTT
J gene: TRBJ2-3; clone size: many; V gene: TRBV25-1; D gene: .; CDR3 protein: CASSDGGWRTDTQYF; CDR3 DNA: TGTGCCAGCAGTGATGGGGGATGGCGCACAGATACGCAGTATTTT
J gene: TRBJ1-5; clone size: many; V gene: TRBV29-1; D gene: TRBD1; CDR3 protein: CSVRTGVNQPQHF; CDR3 DNA: TGCAGCGTTAGGACAGGGGTCAATCAGCCCCAGCATTTT
J gene: TRBJ2-7; clone size: many; V gene: TRBV20-1; D gene: .; CDR3 protein: CSVRGGDLYEQYF; CDR3 DNA: TGCAGTGTGAGAGGCGGGGATCTATACGAGCAGTACTTC
J gene: TRBJ1-5; clone size: .; V gene: TRBV7-2; D gene: .; CDR3 protein: CASSFNRGQGQPQHF; CDR3 DNA: TGTGCCAGCAGCTTTAACCGGGGGCAAGGTCAGCCCCAGCATTTT
J gene: TRBJ2-4; clone size: .; V gene: TRBV19; D gene: TRBD1; CDR3 protein: CASSAGTGGENIQYF; CDR3 DNA: TGTGCCAGTAGCGCCGGGACAGGGGGCGAAAACATTCAGTACTTC
J gene: TRBJ2-5; clone size: many; V gene: TRBV7-2; D gene: TRBD2; CDR3 protein: CASSLAGGLETQYF; CDR3 DNA: TGTGCCAGCAGTTTAGCGGGGGGGCTGGAGACCCAGTACTTC
J gene: TRBJ1-2; clone size: many; V gene: TRBV4-2; D gene: .; CDR3 protein: CASSLEEVGGGYTF; CDR3 DNA: TGTGCCAGCAGCCTCGAGGAGGTGGGGGGTGGCTACACCTTC
J gene: TRBJ2-7; clone size: many; V gene: TRBV5-6; D gene: .; CDR3 protein: CASSPPGGKQYF; CDR3 DNA: TGTGCCAGCAGCCCACCAGGCGGGAAACAGTACTTC
J gene: TRBJ1-1; clone size: many; V gene: TRBV7-9; D gene: .; CDR3 protein: CASSFEGGTEAFF; CDR3 DNA: TGTGCCAGCAGCTTCGAAGGGGGAACTGAAGCTTTCTTT